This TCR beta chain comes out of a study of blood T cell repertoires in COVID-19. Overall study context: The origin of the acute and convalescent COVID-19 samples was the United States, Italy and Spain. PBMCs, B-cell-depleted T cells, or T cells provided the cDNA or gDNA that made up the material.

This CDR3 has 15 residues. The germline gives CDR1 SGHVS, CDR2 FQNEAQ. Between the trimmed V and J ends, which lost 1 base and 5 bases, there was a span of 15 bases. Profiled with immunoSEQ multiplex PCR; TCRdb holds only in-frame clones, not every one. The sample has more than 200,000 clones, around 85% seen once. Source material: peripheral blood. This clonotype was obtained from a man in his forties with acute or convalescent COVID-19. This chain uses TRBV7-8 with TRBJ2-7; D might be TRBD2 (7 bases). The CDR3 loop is CASSLEAGAHHEQYF. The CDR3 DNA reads TGTGCCAGCAGCTTAGAGGCGGGGGCCCACCACGAGCAGTACTTC.